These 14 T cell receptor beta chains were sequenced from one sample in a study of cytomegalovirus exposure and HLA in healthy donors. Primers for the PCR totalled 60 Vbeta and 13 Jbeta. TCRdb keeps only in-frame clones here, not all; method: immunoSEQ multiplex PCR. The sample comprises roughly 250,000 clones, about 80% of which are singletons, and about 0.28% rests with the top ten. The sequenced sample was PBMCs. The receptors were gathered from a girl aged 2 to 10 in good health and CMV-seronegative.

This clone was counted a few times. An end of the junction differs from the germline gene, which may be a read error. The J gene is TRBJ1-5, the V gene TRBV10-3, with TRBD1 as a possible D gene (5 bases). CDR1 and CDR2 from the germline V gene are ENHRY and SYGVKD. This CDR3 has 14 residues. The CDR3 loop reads CAIRDSGGGQPQHF. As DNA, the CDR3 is TGTGCCATCCGTGATTCGGGGGGTGGTCAGCCCCAGCATTTT.

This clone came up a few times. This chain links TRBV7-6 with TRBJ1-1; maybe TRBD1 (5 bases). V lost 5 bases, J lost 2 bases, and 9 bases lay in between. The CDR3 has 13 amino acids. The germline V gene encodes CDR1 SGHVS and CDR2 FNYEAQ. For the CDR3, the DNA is TGTGCCAGCAGCGTCCAGGGAAACACTGAAGCTTTCTTT. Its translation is CASSVQGNTEAFF.

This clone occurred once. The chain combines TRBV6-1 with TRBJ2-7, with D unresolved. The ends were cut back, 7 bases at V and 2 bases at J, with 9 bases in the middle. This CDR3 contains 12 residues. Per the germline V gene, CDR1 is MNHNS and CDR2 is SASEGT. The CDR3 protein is CASIGSPYEQYF. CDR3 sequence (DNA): TGTGCCAGCATTGGCAGTCCCTACGAGCAGTACTTC.

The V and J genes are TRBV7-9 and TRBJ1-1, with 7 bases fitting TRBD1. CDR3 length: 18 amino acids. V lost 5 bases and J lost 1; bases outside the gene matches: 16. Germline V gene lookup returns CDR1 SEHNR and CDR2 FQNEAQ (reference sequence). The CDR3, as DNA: TGTGCCAGCAGCCAACAGGGGCTTCCCTTAATGAAGAACACTGAAGCTTTCTTT. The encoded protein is CASSQQGLPLMKNTEAFF.

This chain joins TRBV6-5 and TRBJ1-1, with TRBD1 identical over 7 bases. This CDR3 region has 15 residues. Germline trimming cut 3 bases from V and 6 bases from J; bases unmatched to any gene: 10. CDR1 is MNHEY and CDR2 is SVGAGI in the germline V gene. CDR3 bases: TGTGCCAGCAGTTATCGGGACAGATCTGATTCTGAAGCTTTCTTT. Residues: CASSYRDRSDSEAFF.

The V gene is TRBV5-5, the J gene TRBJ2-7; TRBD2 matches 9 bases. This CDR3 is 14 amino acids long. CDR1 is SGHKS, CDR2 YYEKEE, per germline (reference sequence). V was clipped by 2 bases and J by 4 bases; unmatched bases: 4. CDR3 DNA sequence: TGTGCCAGCAGCTTCCGACTAGCGGCTTACGAGCAGTACTTC. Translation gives CASSFRLAAYEQYF.

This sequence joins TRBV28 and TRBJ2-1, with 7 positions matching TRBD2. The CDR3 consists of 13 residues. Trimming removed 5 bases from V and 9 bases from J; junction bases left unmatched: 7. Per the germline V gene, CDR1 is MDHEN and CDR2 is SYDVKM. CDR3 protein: CASSRRESSEQFF. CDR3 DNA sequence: TGTGCCAGCAGTCGGCGGGAGAGTAGTGAGCAGTTCTTC.

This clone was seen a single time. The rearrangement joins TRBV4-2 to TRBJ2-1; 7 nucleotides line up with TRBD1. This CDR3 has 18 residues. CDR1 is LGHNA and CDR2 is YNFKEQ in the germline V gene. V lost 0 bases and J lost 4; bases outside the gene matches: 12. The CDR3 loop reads CASSQDPPTGTVYNEQFF. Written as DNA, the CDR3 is TGTGCCAGCAGCCAAGATCCCCCTACCGGGACAGTGTACAATGAGCAGTTCTTC.

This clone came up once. The CDR3 loop reads CASSFRVQPQHF. CDR3 in DNA: TGTGCCAGCAGTTTTCGGGTTCAGCCCCAGCATTTT. V usage is TRBV28 and J usage is TRBJ1-5, with D unresolved. Germline CDR1 MDHEN, CDR2 SYDVKM. Trimming removed 3 bases from V and 6 bases from J, with 6 bases in between. The CDR3 loop spans 12 amino acids. The full variable domain, completed using reference TRBV28 and TRBJ1-5, is DVKVTQSSRYLVKRTGEKVFLECVQDMDHENMFWYRQDPGLGLRLIYFSYDVKMKEKGDIPEGYSVSREKKERFSLILESASTNQTSMYLCASSFRVQPQHFGDGTRLSIL.

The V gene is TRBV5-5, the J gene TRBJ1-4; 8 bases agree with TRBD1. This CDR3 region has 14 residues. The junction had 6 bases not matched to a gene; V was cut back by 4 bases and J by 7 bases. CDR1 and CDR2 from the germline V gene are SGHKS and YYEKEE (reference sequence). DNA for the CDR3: TGTGCCAGCAGCCTGACAGGGGATGGTGAAAAACTGTTTTTT. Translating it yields CASSLTGDGEKLFF.

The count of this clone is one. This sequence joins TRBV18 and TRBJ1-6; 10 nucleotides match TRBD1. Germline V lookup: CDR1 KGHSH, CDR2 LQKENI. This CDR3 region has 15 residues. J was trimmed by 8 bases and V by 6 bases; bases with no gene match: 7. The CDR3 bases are TGTGCCAGCTCCCCGGGGGACAGGGGTTATTCACCCCTCCACTTT. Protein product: CASSPGDRGYSPLHF.

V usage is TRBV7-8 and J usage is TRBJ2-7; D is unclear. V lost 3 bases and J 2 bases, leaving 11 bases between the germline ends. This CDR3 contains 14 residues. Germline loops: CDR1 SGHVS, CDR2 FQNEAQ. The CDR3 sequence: CASSFRVHPYEQYF. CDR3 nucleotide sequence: TGTGCCAGCAGCTTTCGGGTCCACCCCTACGAGCAGTACTTC.

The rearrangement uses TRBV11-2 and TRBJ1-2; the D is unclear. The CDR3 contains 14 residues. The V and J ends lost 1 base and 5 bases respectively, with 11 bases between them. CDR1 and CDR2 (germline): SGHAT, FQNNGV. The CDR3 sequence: CASSLAGSPYGYTF. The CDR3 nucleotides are TGTGCCAGCAGCTTAGCCGGGAGCCCTTATGGCTACACCTTC.

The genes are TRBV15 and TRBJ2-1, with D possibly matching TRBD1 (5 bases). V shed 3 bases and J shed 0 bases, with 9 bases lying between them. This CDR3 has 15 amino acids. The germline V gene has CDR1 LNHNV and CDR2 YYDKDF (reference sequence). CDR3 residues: CATSRFQGSYNEQFF. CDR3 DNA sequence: TGTGCCACCAGCAGGTTCCAGGGCTCCTACAATGAGCAGTTCTTC.